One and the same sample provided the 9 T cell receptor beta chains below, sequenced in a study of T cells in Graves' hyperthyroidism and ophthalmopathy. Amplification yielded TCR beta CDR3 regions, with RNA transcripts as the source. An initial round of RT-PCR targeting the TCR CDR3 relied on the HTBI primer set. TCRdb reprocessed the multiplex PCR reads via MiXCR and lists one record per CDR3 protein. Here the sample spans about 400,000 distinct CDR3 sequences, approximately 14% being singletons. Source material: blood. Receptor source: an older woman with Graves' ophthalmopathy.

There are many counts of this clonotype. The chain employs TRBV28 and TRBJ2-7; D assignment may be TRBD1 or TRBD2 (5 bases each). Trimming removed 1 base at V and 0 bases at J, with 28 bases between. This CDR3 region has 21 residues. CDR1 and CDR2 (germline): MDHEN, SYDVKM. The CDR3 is CASSLSLEGFWSGSSSYEQYF. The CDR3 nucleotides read TGTGCCAGCAGTTTATCCCTAGAGGGGTTCTGGAGCGGTTCTAGCTCCTACGAGCAGTACTTC. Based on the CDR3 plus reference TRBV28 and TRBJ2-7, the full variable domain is DVKVTQSSRYLVKRTGEKVFLECVQDMDHENMFWYRQDPGLGLRLIYFSYDVKMKEKGDIPEGYSVSREKKERFSLILESASTNQTSMYLCASSLSLEGFWSGSSSYEQYFGPGTRLTVT.

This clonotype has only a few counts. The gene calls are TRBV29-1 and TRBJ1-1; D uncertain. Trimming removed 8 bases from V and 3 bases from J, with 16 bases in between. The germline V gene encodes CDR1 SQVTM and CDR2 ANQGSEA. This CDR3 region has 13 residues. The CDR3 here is CSSSLRGDTEAFF. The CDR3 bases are TGCAGCTCCTCCCTGCGCGGGGACACTGAAGCTTTCTTT.

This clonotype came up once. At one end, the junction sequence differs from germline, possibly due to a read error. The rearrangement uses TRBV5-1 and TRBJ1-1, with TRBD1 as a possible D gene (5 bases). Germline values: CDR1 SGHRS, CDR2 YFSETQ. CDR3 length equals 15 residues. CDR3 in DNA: TGTGCCAGCAGCCCTAGGCGACAGATGAACGCTGAAGCTTTCTTT. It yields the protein CASSPRRQMNAEAFF.

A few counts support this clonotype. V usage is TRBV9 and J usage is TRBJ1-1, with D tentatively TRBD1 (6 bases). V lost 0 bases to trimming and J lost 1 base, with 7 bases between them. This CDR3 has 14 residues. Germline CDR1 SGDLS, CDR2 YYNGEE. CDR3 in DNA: TGTGCCAGCAGCGTAGAAGGGGGGAACACTGAAGCTTTCTTT. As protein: CASSVEGGNTEAFF.

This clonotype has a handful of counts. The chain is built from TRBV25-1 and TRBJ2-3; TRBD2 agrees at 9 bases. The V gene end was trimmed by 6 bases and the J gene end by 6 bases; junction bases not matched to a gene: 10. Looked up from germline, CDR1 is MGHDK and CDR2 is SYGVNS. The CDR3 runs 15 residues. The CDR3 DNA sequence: TGTGCCAGCAGCCCACGGACTAGCGAGTCTGATACGCAGTATTTT. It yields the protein CASSPRTSESDTQYF. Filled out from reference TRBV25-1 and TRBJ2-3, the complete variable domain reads EADIYQTPRYLVIGTGKKITLECSQTMGHDKMYWYQQDPGMELHLIHYSYGVNSTEKGDLSSESTVSRIRTEHFPLTLESARPSHTSQYLCASSPRTSESDTQYFGPGTRLTVL.

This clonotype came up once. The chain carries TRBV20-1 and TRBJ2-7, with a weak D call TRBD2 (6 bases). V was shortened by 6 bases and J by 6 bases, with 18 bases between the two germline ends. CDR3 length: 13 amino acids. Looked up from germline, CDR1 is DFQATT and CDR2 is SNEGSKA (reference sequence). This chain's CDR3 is CSAERVERSEQYF. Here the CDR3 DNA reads TGCAGTGCGGAGCGGGTCGAACGGAGCGAGCAGTACTTC.

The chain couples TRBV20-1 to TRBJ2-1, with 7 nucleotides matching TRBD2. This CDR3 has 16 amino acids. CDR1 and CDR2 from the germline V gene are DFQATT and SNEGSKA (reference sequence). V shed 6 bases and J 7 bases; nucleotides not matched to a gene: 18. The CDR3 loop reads CSAEGLSRGRVNEQFF. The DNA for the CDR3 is TGCAGTGCCGAGGGGCTATCGCGGGGGAGAGTAAATGAGCAGTTCTTC.

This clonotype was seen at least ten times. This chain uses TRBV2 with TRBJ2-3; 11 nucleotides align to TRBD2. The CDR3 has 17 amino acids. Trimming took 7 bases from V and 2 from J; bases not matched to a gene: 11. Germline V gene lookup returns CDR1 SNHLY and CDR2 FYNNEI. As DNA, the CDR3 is TGTGCCAGCAACAAAAGGGGGACTAGCGGAAACACAGATACGCAGTATTTT. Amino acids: CASNKRGTSGNTDTQYF. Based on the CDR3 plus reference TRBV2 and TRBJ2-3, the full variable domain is EPEVTQTPSHQVTQMGQEVILRCVPISNHLYFYWYRQILGQKVEFLVSFYNNEISEKSEIFDDQFSVERPDGSNFTLKIRSTKLEDSAMYFCASNKRGTSGNTDTQYFGPGTRLTVL.

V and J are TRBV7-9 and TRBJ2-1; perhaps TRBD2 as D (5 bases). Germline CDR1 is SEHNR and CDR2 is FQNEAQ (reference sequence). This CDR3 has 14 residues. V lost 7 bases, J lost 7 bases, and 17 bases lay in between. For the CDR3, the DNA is TGTGCCAGCATCCCCGGCCCCGGGGATAATGAGCAGTTCTTC. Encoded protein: CASIPGPGDNEQFF.